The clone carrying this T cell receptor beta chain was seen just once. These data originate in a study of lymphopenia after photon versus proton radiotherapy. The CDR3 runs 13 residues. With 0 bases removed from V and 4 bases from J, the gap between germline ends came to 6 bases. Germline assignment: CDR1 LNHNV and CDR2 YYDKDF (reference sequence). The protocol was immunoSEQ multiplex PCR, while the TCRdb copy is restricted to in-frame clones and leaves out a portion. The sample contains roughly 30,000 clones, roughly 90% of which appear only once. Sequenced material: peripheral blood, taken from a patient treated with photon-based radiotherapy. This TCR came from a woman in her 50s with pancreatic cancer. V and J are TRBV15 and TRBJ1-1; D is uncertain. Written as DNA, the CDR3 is TGTGCCACCAGCAGAGAACGACGCACTGAAGCTTTCTTT. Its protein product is CATSRERRTEAFF. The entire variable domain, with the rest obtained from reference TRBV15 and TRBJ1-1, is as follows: DAMVIQNPRYQVTQFGKPVTLSCSQTLNHNVMYWYQQKSSQAPKLLFHYYDKDFNNEADTPDNFQSRRPNTSFCFLDIRSPGLGDTAMYLCATSRERRTEAFFGQGTRLTVV.